A single sample is the source of the 30 T cell receptor beta chains below, sequenced in a study of blood T cells in healthy people across ages. A J-beta primer mix and a sample-barcoded 5' primer were used in a second PCR of roughly 7 to 12 cycles. Via MiXCR, TCRdb re-called the 5' RACE reads, giving one row per CDR3 protein. The repertoire holds about 580,000 distinct CDR3 sequences, with 40% to 55% as singletons. The material sequenced was blood. The receptors stem from a man at least 80 years old in good health.

CDR3: CASSFRLAGPGDTQYF. In DNA, the CDR3 is TGTGCCAGCAGCTTCCGACTAGCGGGGCCGGGAGATACGCAGTATTTT. The rearrangement links TRBV7-2 to TRBJ2-3; 11 bases fit TRBD2. V shed 3 bases and J 5 bases; nucleotides not matched to a gene: 7. Germline V gene lookup returns CDR1 SGHTA and CDR2 FQGNSA. The CDR3 is 16 residues long.

J is TRBJ1-2 and V is TRBV24-1; 7 positions agree with TRBD1. V lost 4 bases and J lost 7; bases outside the gene matches: 11. The germline CDR1 and CDR2 sequences are KGHDR and SFDVKD. The CDR3 totals 15 residues. CDR3 sequence: CATSDQTRGRRGYTF. CDR3 DNA: TGTGCCACCAGTGACCAAACGAGGGGGCGCCGTGGCTACACCTTC.

In regard to this clonotype: A read error may be the cause here, since a much bigger clone is one base away. The chain joins TRBV7-9 to TRBJ2-5, with D tentatively TRBD1 or TRBD2 (5 bases each). The CDR3 consists of 14 residues. Germline CDR1 SEHNR, CDR2 FQNEAQ (reference sequence). The germline V and J ends were trimmed by 5 bases and 11 bases, with 21 bases remaining between them. The CDR3 region is CASSPAGALSEQYF. Written as DNA, the CDR3 is TGTGCCAGCAGCCCTGCCGGGGCCTTAAGTGAGCAGTACTTC.

The chain couples TRBV12-3 or TRBV12-4 to TRBJ1-2; no clear D gene. Trimming took off 6 bases at V and 4 bases at J, with 9 bases between the two ends. The CDR3 covers 12 residues. CDR3 nucleotides: TGTGCCAGCAGCCAGGAAACCTATGGCTACACCTTC. Its protein product is CASSQETYGYTF.

This clonotype was picked up a small number of times. The rearrangement uses TRBV6-6 and TRBJ2-7; D call uncertain. V gave up 2 bases and J gave up 4 bases, with 15 bases separating them. The CDR3 is 15 residues long. In germline, CDR1 is MNHNY, CDR2 SVGAGI (reference sequence). The CDR3 region has the DNA TGTGCCAGCAGTTACGCCGGCCGCGAGCTGTACGAGCAGTACTTC. Translated, it gives CASSYAGRELYEQYF.

This clonotype was detected only once. This rearrangement joins TRBV6-2 or TRBV6-3 to TRBJ1-5; 9 nucleotides agree with TRBD1. The CDR3 loop spans 16 amino acids. CDR1 and CDR2 from the germline V gene are MNHEY and SVGEGT. Trimming took 6 bases from V and 5 from J; bases not matched to a gene: 11. CDR3 amino acids: CASSYTGGKIDQPQHF. CDR3 nucleotide sequence: TGTGCCAGCAGCTATACAGGGGGCAAAATCGATCAGCCCCAGCATTTT.

This chain links TRBV2 with TRBJ2-3, with D perhaps matching TRBD1 (5 bases). The V end was cut by 4 bases, the J end by 4 bases, with 9 bases between. CDR1 is SNHLY, CDR2 FYNNEI, per germline. CDR3 length: 13 residues. In DNA, the CDR3 is TGTGCCAGCAGTGGCTGGGGCTCAGATACGCAGTATTTT. Its protein is CASSGWGSDTQYF. The full variable domain, rest sourced from reference TRBV2 and TRBJ2-3, is EPEVTQTPSHQVTQMGQEVILRCVPISNHLYFYWYRQILGQKVEFLVSFYNNEISEKSEIFDDQFSVERPDGSNFTLKIRSTKLEDSAMYFCASSGWGSDTQYFGPGTRLTVL.

V is TRBV28 and J is TRBJ2-7, with D unresolved. Trimming shortened V by 6 bases and J by 3 bases, and 12 bases separated the two germline ends. This CDR3 spans 13 amino acids. The germline CDR1 and CDR2 sequences are MDHEN and SYDVKM. CDR3 DNA: TGTGCCAGCAGAACCAAGCACCGCTACGAGCAGTACTTC. Translation gives CASRTKHRYEQYF.

The rearrangement joins TRBV6-5 to TRBJ2-2; possibly TRBD2 for D (6 bases). The CDR3 length is 16 residues. From germline, CDR1 is MNHEY and CDR2 SVGAGI. The V gene lost 5 bases and the J gene lost 0 bases, with 13 bases spanning the gap. CDR3 protein: CASSPRRDTNTGELFF. The DNA of the CDR3 is TGTGCCAGCAGTCCTAGGAGGGATACGAACACCGGGGAGCTGTTTTTT.

V usage is TRBV29-1 and J usage is TRBJ2-3; D may be TRBD1 (5 bases). This CDR3 spans 13 amino acids. The germline gives CDR1 SQVTM, CDR2 ANQGSEA. Trimming removed 4 bases from V and 3 bases from J, with 11 bases in between. In DNA form, the CDR3 reads TGCAGCGTTGGTACAGGCCAAACAGATACGCAGTATTTT. Protein sequence: CSVGTGQTDTQYF.

The rearrangement uses TRBV11-2 and TRBJ2-4, with TRBD2 matching 12 bases. The better agreement between TRBJ2-5 and the DNA end casts doubt on the J call. Germline loops: CDR1 SGHAT, CDR2 FQNNGV. This CDR3 is 17 amino acids long. CDR3 residues: CASSLGGLAGRQETQYF. DNA for the CDR3: TGTGCCAGCAGCCTCGGAGGACTAGCGGGGAGACAAGAGACCCAGTACTTC.

This clonotype was detected once. The chain links TRBV12-3 or TRBV12-4 to TRBJ1-1, with 7 bases that match TRBD1. The CDR3 runs to 14 residues. With V trimmed by 3 bases and J by 5 bases, 6 bases remained unmatched. This CDR3 reads CASSFEGASTEAFF. Here the CDR3 DNA reads TGTGCCAGCAGTTTTGAGGGGGCGTCTACTGAAGCTTTCTTT.

Note on this clonotype: This sequence may be a read error, since a much larger clone differs from it by one base. J is TRBJ1-6 and V is TRBV18, with 8 bases fitting TRBD1. The CDR3 totals 15 residues. Germline V lookup: CDR1 KGHSH, CDR2 LQKENI. The chain's CDR3 is CAGSPTTGANSPLHF. The CDR3 region has the DNA TGTGCCGGCTCCCCTACGACAGGGGCGAATTCACCCCTCCACTTT.

The genes are TRBV20-1 and TRBJ2-1; the match to TRBD1 covers 10 bases. J gave up 9 bases and V 5 bases, and 10 bases lay outside the gene matches. Germline loops: CDR1 DFQATT, CDR2 SNEGSKA (reference sequence). The CDR3 spans 14 residues. The CDR3 region is CSADRGRGPSEQFF. The CDR3 DNA follows: TGCAGTGCTGACAGGGGGCGAGGACCGAGTGAGCAGTTCTTC.

Concerning this clonotype itself: This may be a read error: a much more frequent sequence differs by one nucleotide. The V and J genes are TRBV29-1 and TRBJ1-1; 11 bases fit TRBD1. This CDR3 is 13 amino acids long. J was trimmed by 1 base and V by 8 bases; bases with no gene match: 3. CDR1 SQVTM and CDR2 ANQGSEA come from the germline V gene. CDR3 bases: TGCAGCTCCGGGACAGGGGGGAACACTGAAGCTTTCTTT. Amino acid sequence: CSSGTGGNTEAFF.

This chain's CDR3 is CATSISGQGAREQFF. CDR3 DNA sequence: TGTGCCACCAGCATATCGGGACAGGGGGCAAGGGAGCAGTTCTTC. The chain is built from TRBV15 and TRBJ2-1; TRBD1 aligns across 12 bases. The CDR3 runs to 15 residues. After removal of 4 bases from V and 10 bases from J, the junction contained 8 bases not matched to a gene. Germline V gene data show CDR1 as LNHNV and CDR2 as YYDKDF (reference sequence).

The chain uses TRBV20-1 and TRBJ1-1; D unresolved. Germline assignment: CDR1 DFQATT and CDR2 SNEGSKA (reference sequence). V lost 4 bases to trimming and J lost 0 bases, with 3 bases between them. The CDR3 totals 11 residues. CDR3 protein: CSATVNTEAFF. The CDR3 DNA reads as TGCAGTGCTACAGTGAACACTGAAGCTTTCTTT.

This sequence joins TRBV5-8 and TRBJ2-5; D not resolved. The tail of the sequence fits TRBJ2-7 better, so the J call may be wrong. CDR3 length equals 16 residues. Germline V lookup: CDR1 SGHTS, CDR2 YDEGEE. The CDR3 reads CASSLGVDPRSYEQYF. Written as DNA, the CDR3 is TGTGCCAGCAGCTTGGGGGTGGACCCAAGGTCCTACGAGCAGTACTTC.

In its sample, this clonotype was seen once. This chain uses TRBV6-1 with TRBJ2-4; TRBD1 matches at 9 bases. Trimming took 6 bases from V and 9 from J; bases not matched to a gene: 15. Germline V gene sequence: CDR1 MNHNS, CDR2 SASEGT. The CDR3 covers 16 residues. The CDR3 nucleotides are TGTGCCAGCAGGGGGCCGGGACAGGGAGGTTTTGGCATTCAGTACTTC. Its translation is CASRGPGQGGFGIQYF.

This clonotype was picked up a small number of times. This chain connects TRBV20-1 to TRBJ2-1; 7 bases align to TRBD2. Germline CDR1 is DFQATT and CDR2 is SNEGSKA (reference sequence). This CDR3 is 15 amino acids long. Germline trimming cut 6 bases from V and 7 bases from J; bases unmatched to any gene: 15. Here the CDR3 reads CSAPITSASSNEQFF. The CDR3 region has the DNA TGCAGTGCCCCGATTACTAGCGCCTCTAGTAATGAGCAGTTCTTC.

J is TRBJ2-5 and V is TRBV7-9; possibly TRBD1 for D (7 bases). Trimming cost V 4 bases and J 5 bases, with 14 bases left between them. This CDR3 is 14 amino acids long. The germline gives CDR1 SEHNR, CDR2 FQNEAQ (reference sequence). The CDR3 bases are TGTGCCAGCAGCTCCGGACAGGCGGGGGAGACCCAGTACTTC. It yields the protein CASSSGQAGETQYF.

This clonotype was seen a few times. The chain has TRBV28 and TRBJ2-5; D unresolved. The V and J ends lost 4 bases and 5 bases respectively, with 8 bases between them. Germline V gene lookup returns CDR1 MDHEN and CDR2 SYDVKM. The CDR3 has 12 residues. The CDR3 region has the DNA TGTGCCAGCAGTTCGTCCCGGGAGACCCAGTACTTC. It yields the protein CASSSSRETQYF.

The CDR3 reads CSAKGWTQETQFF. In DNA form, the CDR3 reads TGCAGTGCTAAGGGGTGGACGCAAGAGACCCAGTTCTTC. This chain uses TRBV20-1 with TRBJ2-5, with D possibly TRBD1 on 5 matching bases. The DNA end is more similar to TRBJ2-1, so the J call may be wrong. The CDR3 is 13 residues long. Germline V lookup: CDR1 DFQATT, CDR2 SNEGSKA (reference sequence).

This clonotype was recorded only once. The chain employs TRBV29-1 and TRBJ2-1; D is uncertain. Germline CDR1 reads SQVTM; CDR2 reads ANQGSEA. This CDR3 is built from 15 residues. V was trimmed by 4 bases and J by 10 bases, leaving 23 bases between them. As DNA, the CDR3 is TGCAGCGTTGTAGGATTAGGACCCCAAGAGAACGAGCAGTTCTTC. Translated: CSVVGLGPQENEQFF.

The rearrangement links TRBV29-1 to TRBJ2-3; D not resolved. The CDR3 covers 14 residues. The ends were cut back, 1 base at V and 1 base at J, with 9 bases in the middle. Germline assignment: CDR1 SQVTM and CDR2 ANQGSEA. CDR3 bases: TGCAGCGTTGAAGCCCGACGGCGCACAGATACGCAGTATTTT. Protein product: CSVEARRRTDTQYF.

V is TRBV5-1 and J is TRBJ1-2, with a tentative D call TRBD1 (6 bases). The CDR3 is 13 residues long. Germline V gene sequence: CDR1 SGHRS, CDR2 YFSETQ. Trimming took off 0 bases at V and 6 bases at J, with 9 bases between the two ends. CDR3 amino acids: CASSLVAGDGYTF. For the CDR3, the DNA is TGCGCCAGCAGCTTGGTGGCAGGGGATGGCTACACCTTC. The complete variable domain, with remaining parts taken from reference TRBV5-1 and TRBJ1-2, reads KAGVTQTPRYLIKTRGQQVTLSCSPISGHRSVSWYQQTPGQGLQFLFEYFSETQRNKGNFPGRFSGRQFSNSRSEMNVSTLELGDSALYLCASSLVAGDGYTFGSGTRLTVV.

The gene calls are TRBV12-3 or TRBV12-4 and TRBJ1-5, with D possibly TRBD1 on 5 matching bases. The CDR3 length is 14 residues. V was pared by 7 bases and J by 3 bases, with 13 bases between. CDR3 sequence (DNA): TGTGCCAGCATCAAGGGGCAATACAATCAGCCCCAGCATTTT. It translates to CASIKGQYNQPQHF.

A few counts support this clonotype. The chain has TRBV20-1 and TRBJ1-5; D might be TRBD1 (5 bases). Trimming pared 5 bases from V and 0 bases from J, leaving 14 bases between. The length of the CDR3 is 15 residues. Per germline, CDR1 DFQATT and CDR2 SNEGSKA (reference sequence). The CDR3 bases are TGCAGTGCTCCCTCGGGGGTCCCTAGCAATCAGCCCCAGCATTTT. It translates to CSAPSGVPSNQPQHF.

This sequence joins TRBV5-1 and TRBJ1-5; unclear D gene. The CDR3 is made up of 13 amino acids. The germline V gene has CDR1 SGHRS and CDR2 YFSETQ. V was shortened by 5 bases and J by 4 bases, with 10 bases between the two germline ends. CDR3 sequence reads: CASSFNGNQPQHF. CDR3 in DNA: TGCGCCAGCAGTTTTAACGGGAATCAGCCCCAGCATTTT.

This rearrangement joins TRBV20-1 to TRBJ2-7; 11 bases map to TRBD1. This CDR3 spans 15 amino acids. Germline CDR1 is DFQATT and CDR2 is SNEGSKA (reference sequence). After removal of 5 bases from V and 2 bases from J, the junction contained 8 bases not matched to a gene. This CDR3 is CSAERGQGGAYEQYF. CDR3 coding DNA: TGCAGTGCTGAAAGGGGACAGGGGGGAGCCTACGAGCAGTACTTC.